This entry concerns a single T cell receptor (beta chain). Sequencing used immunoSEQ multiplex PCR; TCRdb keeps in-frame clones, though not all of them. Seen here are 230,000 or so clones, 85% to 95% observed once, and the top ten hold about 1.6%. The data derive from a study of control samples from healthy donors and cancer patients. The CDR3 covers 13 residues. CDR1 and CDR2 (germline): MNHEY, SVGAGI. Trimming removed 5 bases at V and 2 bases at J, with 7 bases between. This sequence originates from a man between 45 and 60 years old in good health. Material: blood. The chain couples TRBV6-5 to TRBJ2-1; D remains ambiguous. The CDR3 DNA follows: TGTGCCAGCAGTACTCCCGCCTACAATGAGCAGTTCTTC. It encodes CASSTPAYNEQFF.